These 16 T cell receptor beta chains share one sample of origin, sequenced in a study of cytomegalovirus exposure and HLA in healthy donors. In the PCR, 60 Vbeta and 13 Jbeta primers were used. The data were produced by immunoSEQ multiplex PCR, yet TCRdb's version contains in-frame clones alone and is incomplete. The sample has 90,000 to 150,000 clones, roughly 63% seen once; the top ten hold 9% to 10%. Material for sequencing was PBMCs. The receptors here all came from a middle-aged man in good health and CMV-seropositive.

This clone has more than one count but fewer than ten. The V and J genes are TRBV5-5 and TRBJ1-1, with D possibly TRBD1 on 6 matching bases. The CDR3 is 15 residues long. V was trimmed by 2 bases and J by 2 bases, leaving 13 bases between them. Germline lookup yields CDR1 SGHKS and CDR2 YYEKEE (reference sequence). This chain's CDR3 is CASSFQPQGNTEAFF. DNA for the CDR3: TGTGCCAGCAGCTTCCAACCACAGGGAAACACTGAAGCTTTCTTT.

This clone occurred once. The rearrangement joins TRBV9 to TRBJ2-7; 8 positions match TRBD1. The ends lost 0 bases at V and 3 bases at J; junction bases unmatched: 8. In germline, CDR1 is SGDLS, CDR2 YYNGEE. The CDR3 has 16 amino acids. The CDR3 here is CASSVACWDRLYEQYF. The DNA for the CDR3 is TGTGCCAGCAGCGTAGCGTGTTGGGACAGGCTCTACGAGCAGTACTTC.

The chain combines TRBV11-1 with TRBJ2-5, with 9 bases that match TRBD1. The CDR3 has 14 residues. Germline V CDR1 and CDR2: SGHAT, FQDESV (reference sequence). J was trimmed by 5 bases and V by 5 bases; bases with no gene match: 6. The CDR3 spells CASSVGQGSETQYF. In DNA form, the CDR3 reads TGTGCCAGCAGCGTTGGACAGGGGTCGGAGACCCAGTACTTC.

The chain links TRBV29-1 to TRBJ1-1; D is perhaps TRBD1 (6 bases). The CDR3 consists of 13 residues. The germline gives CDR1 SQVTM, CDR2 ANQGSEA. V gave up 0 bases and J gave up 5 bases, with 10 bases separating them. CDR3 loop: CSVEDLGQTEAFF. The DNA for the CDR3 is TGCAGCGTTGAAGACCTCGGACAGACTGAAGCTTTCTTT.

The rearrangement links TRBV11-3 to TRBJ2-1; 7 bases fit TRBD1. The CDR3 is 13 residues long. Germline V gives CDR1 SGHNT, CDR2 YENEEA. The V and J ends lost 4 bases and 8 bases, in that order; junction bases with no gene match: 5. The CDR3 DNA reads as TGTGCCAGCAGCTCAGGGACAGTCTATGAGCAGTTCTTC. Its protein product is CASSSGTVYEQFF.

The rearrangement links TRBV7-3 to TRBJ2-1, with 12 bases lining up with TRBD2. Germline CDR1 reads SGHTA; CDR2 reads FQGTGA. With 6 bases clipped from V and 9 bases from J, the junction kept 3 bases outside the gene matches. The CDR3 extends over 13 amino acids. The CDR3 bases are TGTGCCAGCAGTCTAGCGGGAGGGGGTGAGCAGTTCTTC. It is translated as CASSLAGGGEQFF.

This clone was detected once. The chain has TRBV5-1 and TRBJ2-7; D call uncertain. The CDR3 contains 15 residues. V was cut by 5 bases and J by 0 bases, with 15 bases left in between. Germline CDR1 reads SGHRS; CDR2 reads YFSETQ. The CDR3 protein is CASRPARAISYEQYF. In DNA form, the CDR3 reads TGCGCCAGCAGGCCCGCCAGAGCGATCTCCTACGAGCAGTACTTC.

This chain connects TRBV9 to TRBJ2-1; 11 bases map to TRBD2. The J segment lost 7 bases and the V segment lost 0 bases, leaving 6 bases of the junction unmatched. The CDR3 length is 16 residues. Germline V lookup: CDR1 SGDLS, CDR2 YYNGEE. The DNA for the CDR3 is TGTGCCAGCAGCGTAGAACTAGCGGGGGCTGGGAATGAGCAGTTCTTC. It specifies CASSVELAGAGNEQFF.

CDR3 coding DNA: TGTGCCAGCAGCCTGACAGATAATCAGCCCCAGCATTTT. It is translated as CASSLTDNQPQHF. J is TRBJ1-5 and V is TRBV6-1, with D possibly TRBD1 on 5 matching bases. V lost 6 bases and J 4 bases, leaving 10 bases between the germline ends. Germline CDR1 reads MNHNS; CDR2 reads SASEGT. The CDR3 sequence is 13 residues long.

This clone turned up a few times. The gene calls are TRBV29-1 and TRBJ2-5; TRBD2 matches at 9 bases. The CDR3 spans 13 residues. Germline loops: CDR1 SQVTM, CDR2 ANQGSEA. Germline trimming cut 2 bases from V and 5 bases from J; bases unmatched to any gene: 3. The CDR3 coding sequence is TGCAGCGTTGAACGGACTAGCGAGGAGACCCAGTACTTC. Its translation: CSVERTSEETQYF. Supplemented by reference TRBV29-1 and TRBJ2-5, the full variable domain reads SAVISQKPSRDICQRGTSLTIQCQVDSQVTMMFWYRQQPGQSLTLIATANQGSEATYESGFVIDKFPISRPNLTFSTLTVSNMSPEDSSIYLCSVERTSEETQYFGPGTRLLVL.

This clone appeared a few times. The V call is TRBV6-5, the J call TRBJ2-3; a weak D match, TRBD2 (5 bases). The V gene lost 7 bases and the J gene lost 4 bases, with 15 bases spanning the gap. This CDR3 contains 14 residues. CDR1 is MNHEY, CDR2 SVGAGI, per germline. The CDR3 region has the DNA TGTGCCAGCAAAAACTGGAGGCAACCAGATACGCAGTATTTT. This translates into CASKNWRQPDTQYF.

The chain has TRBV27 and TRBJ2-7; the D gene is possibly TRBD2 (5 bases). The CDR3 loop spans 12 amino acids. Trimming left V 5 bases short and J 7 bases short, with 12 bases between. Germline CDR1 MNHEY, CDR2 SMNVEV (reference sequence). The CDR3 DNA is TGTGCCAGCAGTCCGGAAGGCGGGGAGCAGTACTTC. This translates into CASSPEGGEQYF.

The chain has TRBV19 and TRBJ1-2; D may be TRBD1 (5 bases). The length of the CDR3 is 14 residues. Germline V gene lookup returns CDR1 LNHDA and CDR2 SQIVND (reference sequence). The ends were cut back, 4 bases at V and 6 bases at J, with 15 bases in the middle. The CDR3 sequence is CASSTKTELDGYTF. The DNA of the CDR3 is TGTGCCAGTAGTACCAAGACAGAACTCGATGGCTACACCTTC.

CDR3 in DNA: TGCGCCAGCAGCCAAGTCGCTCTAGCGGGGGGGCCAGATACGCAGTATTTT. Encoded protein: CASSQVALAGGPDTQYF. This sequence joins TRBV4-1 and TRBJ2-3; 12 bases align to TRBD2. V dropped 1 base and J dropped 4; count of bases not matched to a gene: 6. Germline loops: CDR1 MGHRA, CDR2 YSYEKL. CDR3 length: 17 amino acids.

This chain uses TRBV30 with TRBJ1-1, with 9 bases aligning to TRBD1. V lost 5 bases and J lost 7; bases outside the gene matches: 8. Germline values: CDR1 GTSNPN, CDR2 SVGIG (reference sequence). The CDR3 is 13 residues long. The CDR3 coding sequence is TGTGCCTGGGGGGGACAGGGCCCCTATGAAGCTTTCTTT. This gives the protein CAWGGQGPYEAFF.

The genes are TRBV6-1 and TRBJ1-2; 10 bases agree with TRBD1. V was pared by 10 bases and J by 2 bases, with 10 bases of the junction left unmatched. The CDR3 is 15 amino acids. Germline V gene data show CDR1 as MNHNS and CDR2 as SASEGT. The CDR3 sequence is CAISTGGAGNYGYTF. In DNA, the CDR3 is TGTGCCATCTCGACAGGGGGCGCCGGGAACTATGGCTACACCTTC.